One and the same sample provided the 26 T cell receptor beta chains below, sequenced in a study of T-cell memory formation after mild COVID-19 (dated by TCRdb to the early 2020s). The library was produced with 5' RACE. TCRdb names Illumina NovaSeq 6000 as the instrument used. Through fastp at Q25 and MiXCR, TCRdb rebuilt clones from the public reads, retaining in-frame beta chains. Entries that share a CDR3 protein sequence are merged under the most common genes and DNA. This sample lists about 57,000 distinct CDR3 sequences; 12% were detected once. The ten largest make up 24% of the sample. The specimen was PBMCs or a T cell subset sorted from them (not recorded which). The receptors derive from a man aged 18 to 30 who had mild COVID-19 (a few samples of this study predate the infection). The sample titles of this study are shuffled in the database, so cell type and time point are left out; the donor was told from shared clones.

This clonotype was seen a handful of times. The chain uses TRBV28 and TRBJ2-7; D is ambiguous. Trimming stripped 2 bases from V and 3 bases from J, with 5 bases between. CDR1 is MDHEN and CDR2 is SYDVKM in the germline V gene. The CDR3 totals 12 residues. The CDR3 DNA follows: TGTGCCAGCAGTTTAAACAGCTACGAGCAGTACGTC. This sequence encodes CASSLNSYEQYV.

The J gene is TRBJ1-1, the V gene TRBV7-2; no reliable D call. The CDR3 is made up of 15 amino acids. V was pared by 3 bases and J by 4 bases, with 15 bases between. Germline V gene sequence: CDR1 SGHTA, CDR2 FQGNSA. The CDR3 sequence: CASSLDPGFLTEAFF. The CDR3 DNA is TGTGCCAGCAGCTTGGATCCAGGATTTCTCACTGAAGCTTTCTTT.

This clonotype has just a few counts. The chain joins TRBV15 to TRBJ2-3, with no clear D. This CDR3 is built from 15 residues. Deletions cut 1 base from V and 5 bases from J, with 13 bases between. Germline CDR1 and CDR2: LNHNV and YYDKDF (reference sequence). Here the CDR3 DNA reads TGTGCCACCAGCAGAGCCGGATCCGAAGGAGATACGCAGTATTTT. It codes for CATSRAGSEGDTQYF.

This clonotype was seen at least ten times. The gene calls are TRBV19 and TRBJ2-1; weak D call: TRBD1 (5 bases). The V and J ends lost 2 bases and 6 bases respectively, with 5 bases between them. Germline V gene lookup returns CDR1 LNHDA and CDR2 SQIVND (reference sequence). This CDR3 has 12 amino acids. This CDR3 is CASSIQGNEQFF. CDR3 bases: TGTGCCAGTAGTATACAGGGCAATGAGCAGTTCTTC. Filled out from reference TRBV19 and TRBJ2-1, the complete variable domain reads DGGITQSPKYLFRKEGQNVTLSCEQNLNHDAMYWYRQDPGQGLRLIYYSQIVNDFQKGDIAEGYSVSREKKESFPLTVTSAQKNPTAFYLCASSIQGNEQFFGPGTRLTVL.

This clonotype turned up a few times. The J gene is TRBJ2-4, the V gene TRBV11-2; TRBD1 is a possible D gene (5 bases). CDR1 is SGHAT, CDR2 FQNNGV, per germline. V dropped 6 bases and J dropped 8 bases, with 14 bases sitting between them. There are 13 residues in the CDR3. The CDR3 sequence is CASRVPGHHIQYF. The DNA of the CDR3 is TGTGCCAGCAGGGTCCCAGGGCACCACATTCAGTACTTC.

This clonotype was counted between two and nine times. The V and J genes are TRBV7-9 and TRBJ1-5, with 9 bases aligning to TRBD1. CDR1 and CDR2 (germline): SEHNR, FQNEAQ (reference sequence). With V trimmed by 7 bases and J by 9 bases, 7 bases remained unmatched. The CDR3 is made up of 13 amino acids. CDR3 in DNA: TGTGCCAGCAAACAGGGGGCCCAAGGGCCCCAGCATTTT. Translating it yields CASKQGAQGPQHF.

This clonotype was detected a few times. V gene TRBV5-4 combines with J gene TRBJ2-7; the match to TRBD1 covers 8 bases. With 2 bases clipped from V and 6 bases from J, the junction kept 13 bases outside the gene matches. CDR1 is SGHNT and CDR2 is YYREEE in the germline V gene (reference sequence). The length of the CDR3 is 16 residues. CDR3: CASSFSRQGWRGEQYV. The CDR3 DNA reads as TGTGCCAGCAGCTTTTCCAGACAGGGGTGGCGTGGCGAGCAGTACGTC.

CDR3 amino acids: CASSPPMGFAQETQYF. As DNA, the CDR3 is TGTGCCAGCAGTCCACCGATGGGGTTCGCCCAAGAGACCCAGTACTTC. V gene TRBV12-3 or TRBV12-4 combines with J gene TRBJ2-5; D is uncertain. This CDR3 region has 16 residues. V gave up 5 bases and J gave up 1 base, with 17 bases separating them.

The rearrangement links TRBV6-5 to TRBJ2-5, with TRBD1 as a possible D gene (6 bases). Trimming shortened V by 0 bases and J by 2 bases, and 13 bases separated the two germline ends. CDR1 is MNHEY and CDR2 is SVGAGI in the germline V gene. This CDR3 region has 16 residues. The CDR3 loop is CASSYSTGTPQETQYF. CDR3 in DNA: TGTGCCAGCAGTTACTCAACCGGGACACCTCAAGAGACCCAGTACTTC.

This clonotype appeared a few times. This chain joins TRBV7-8 and TRBJ1-1; D call uncertain. This CDR3 spans 14 amino acids. The germline V gene has CDR1 SGHVS and CDR2 FQNEAQ. The V end was cut by 0 bases, the J end by 3 bases, with 8 bases between. The CDR3 is CASSLAAGYTEAFF. The CDR3 nucleotides are TGTGCCAGCAGCTTAGCAGCAGGATACACTGAAGCTTTCTTT. Variable domain in full (rest from reference TRBV7-8 and TRBJ1-1): GAGVSQSPRYKVAKRGQDVALRCDPISGHVSLFWYQQALGQGPEFLTYFQNEAQLDKSGLPSDRFFAERPEGSVSTLKIQRTQQEDSAVYLCASSLAAGYTEAFFGQGTRLTVV.

This clonotype has just a few counts. The chain recombines TRBV7-2 with TRBJ2-4; D may be TRBD2 (5 bases). Trimming removed 2 bases at V and 1 base at J, with 15 bases between. Germline V CDR1 and CDR2: SGHTA, FQGNSA. The CDR3 runs to 17 residues. The CDR3 loop is CASSLSLRRLAKNIQYF. The CDR3 DNA reads TGTGCCAGCAGCTTAAGTTTGAGGAGGCTGGCCAAAAACATTCAGTACTTC.

The CDR3 DNA follows: TGTGCCAGCAGCCTGGGACAGGGGCGCGAGCAGTACGTC. Protein: CASSLGQGREQYV. The chain joins TRBV5-4 to TRBJ2-7; 10 nucleotides align to TRBD1. This CDR3 region has 13 residues. V trimming: 4 bases; J trimming: 6 bases; junction bases outside the gene matches: 4. Germline values: CDR1 SGHNT, CDR2 YYREEE (reference sequence).

This clonotype was found a few times. In DNA, the CDR3 is TGTGCCAGCAGTGAGAGGAGGTTAAATCAGCCCCAGCATTTT. It translates to CASSERRLNQPQHF. This chain joins TRBV6-1 and TRBJ1-5, with D unclear. Trimming shortened V by 3 bases and J by 4 bases, and 10 bases separated the two germline ends. In germline, CDR1 is MNHNS, CDR2 SASEGT. The CDR3 contains 14 residues.

V is TRBV3-1 and J is TRBJ2-2; D unclear. The length of the CDR3 is 14 residues. The V end was cut by 6 bases, the J end by 0 bases, with 8 bases between. The germline V gene encodes CDR1 LGHDT and CDR2 YNNKEL (reference sequence). The DNA of the CDR3 is TGTGCCAGCAGGGTTTTATCGAACACCGGGGAGCTGTTTTTT. Its protein is CASRVLSNTGELFF.

This clonotype was observed many times. J is TRBJ1-6 and V is TRBV18, with D uncertain. Germline-derived CDR1 and CDR2 are KGHSH and LQKENI. This CDR3 is 12 amino acids long. The germline V and J ends were trimmed by 6 bases and 2 bases, with 2 bases remaining between them. CDR3 sequence reads: CASSPYNSPLHF. CDR3 nucleotide sequence: TGTGCCAGCTCCCCCTATAATTCACCCCTCCACTTT. Filled out from reference TRBV18 and TRBJ1-6, the complete variable domain reads NAGVMQNPRHLVRRRGQEARLRCSPMKGHSHVYWYRQLPEEGLKFMVYLQKENIIDESGMPKERFSAEFPKEGPSILRIQQVVRGDSAAYFCASSPYNSPLHFGNGTRLTVT.

A note on this clonotype: At one boundary the junction diverges from the germline segment, which might be a read error. V is TRBV14 and J is TRBJ2-5; unclear D gene. CDR1 and CDR2 from the germline V gene are SGHDN and FVKESK. The CDR3 consists of 13 residues. CDR3: CSSSQRARETQYF. CDR3 DNA: TGTTCCAGCAGCCAACGTGCCAGAGAGACCCAGTACTTC.

This clonotype was counted many times. The chain couples TRBV6-2 or TRBV6-3 to TRBJ2-3; 10 positions match TRBD2. This CDR3 has 14 amino acids. Trimming cost V 6 bases and J 0 bases; bases outside gene matches: 0. CDR1 is MNHEY, CDR2 SVGEGT, per germline. Written as DNA, the CDR3 is TGTGCCAGCAGGACTAGCGGGAGCACAGATACGCAGTATTTT. The encoded protein is CASRTSGSTDTQYF.

This clonotype was counted many times. The chain uses TRBV9 and TRBJ2-1; D is undetermined. The CDR3 length is 14 residues. V was cut by 3 bases and J by 9 bases, with 16 bases left in between. CDR1 and CDR2 (germline): SGDLS, YYNGEE. CDR3 bases: TGTGCCAGCAGCGGGCCACCGCCTTGGTCTGAGCAGTTCTTC. This codes for CASSGPPPWSEQFF.

V and J are TRBV7-9 and TRBJ2-1; 11 nucleotides align to TRBD2. The CDR3 extends over 19 amino acids. Germline loops: CDR1 SEHNR, CDR2 FQNEAQ (reference sequence). V shed 6 bases, J shed 1 base, and the junction held 14 bases outside the gene matches. The CDR3 here is CASRVAPRLAGLSYNEQFF. Written as DNA, the CDR3 is TGTGCCAGCAGAGTGGCCCCGCGACTAGCGGGGTTATCCTACAATGAGCAGTTCTTC.

The V gene is TRBV5-1, the J gene TRBJ2-3; D might be TRBD2 (6 bases). CDR3 length: 14 residues. CDR1 and CDR2 from the germline V gene are SGHRS and YFSETQ. Trimming cost V 2 bases and J 6 bases, with 13 bases left between them. The CDR3 sequence: CASSFGREADTQYF. The CDR3, as DNA: TGCGCCAGCAGCTTTGGCAGGGAGGCGGATACGCAGTATTTT. Full variable domain (remainder filled in from reference TRBV5-1 and TRBJ2-3): KAGVTQTPRYLIKTRGQQVTLSCSPISGHRSVSWYQQTPGQGLQFLFEYFSETQRNKGNFPGRFSGRQFSNSRSEMNVSTLELGDSALYLCASSFGREADTQYFGPGTRLTVL.

In its sample, this clonotype was seen a few times. The V call is TRBV6-5, the J call TRBJ2-7; TRBD2 is a possible D gene (6 bases). Germline lookup yields CDR1 MNHEY and CDR2 SVGAGI. The CDR3 consists of 13 residues. Deletions cut 0 bases from V and 4 bases from J, with 7 bases between. CDR3 loop: CASSYSAGYEQYV. The CDR3 nucleotides read TGTGCCAGCAGTTACTCGGCGGGATACGAGCAGTACGTC.

This clonotype has at least ten counts. The V call is TRBV2, the J call TRBJ2-7, with D hard to call. Germline CDR1 is SNHLY and CDR2 is FYNNEI. Trimming left V 6 bases short and J 6 bases short, with 12 bases between. This CDR3 contains 12 residues. The CDR3 protein is CASRDPRFEQYF. The CDR3 DNA follows: TGTGCCAGCAGGGACCCCCGGTTCGAGCAGTACTTC.

This clonotype was seen a few times. J is TRBJ2-5 and V is TRBV5-1; D call uncertain. Deletions cut 4 bases from V and 1 base from J, with 8 bases between. The CDR3 runs 13 residues. Germline lookup yields CDR1 SGHRS and CDR2 YFSETQ. The CDR3 is CASSGVGQETQYF. DNA of the CDR3: TGCGCCAGCAGCGGGGTAGGCCAAGAGACCCAGTACTTC.

V is TRBV12-3 or TRBV12-4 and J is TRBJ1-2; TRBD1 matches at 10 bases. Trimming at V came to 6 bases and at J to 8 bases, leaving 9 bases not matched to a gene. The length of the CDR3 is 14 residues. CDR3 DNA sequence: TGTGCCAGCAGCACGACAGGGGGCCTATCGGGCTACACCTTC. Translation gives CASSTTGGLSGYTF.

This clonotype has at least ten counts. The chain couples TRBV18 to TRBJ1-2, with D maybe TRBD1 (6 bases). Trimming removed 3 bases at V and 13 bases at J, with 15 bases between. In germline, CDR1 is KGHSH, CDR2 LQKENI. This CDR3 spans 12 amino acids. The CDR3 sequence: CASSPGQWGFTF. The CDR3 DNA follows: TGTGCCAGCTCACCCGGACAGTGGGGTTTCACCTTC.

This clonotype has just a few counts. The chain carries TRBV4-3 and TRBJ1-2; 7 bases fit TRBD1. Germline-derived CDR1 and CDR2 are LGHNA and YSLEER. The trim removed 1 base at V and 8 bases at J, leaving 4 bases unmatched. The CDR3 extends over 13 amino acids. The chain's CDR3 is CASSQARGGGYTF. The CDR3 region has the DNA TGCGCCAGCAGCCAAGCCAGGGGGGGAGGCTACACCTTC.